The clone carrying this TCR beta chain was counted only a few times. Its antigen is unidentified. The junction departs from the called germline gene at one end, perhaps through a read error. From RNA transcripts, TCR beta CDR3 regions were amplified. HTBI primers drove first-round RT-PCR of the TCR CDR3. TCRdb processed the multiplex PCR reads anew with MiXCR; each CDR3 protein has one entry. Of 350,000 to 450,000 distinct CDR3 sequences listed, around 13% are singletons. The data stem from a study of T cells in Graves' hyperthyroidism and ophthalmopathy. Study-wide context: At the time of initial diagnosis and before any treatment, peripheral blood was collected.

CDR3 size: 15 residues. Germline lookup yields CDR1 DFQATT and CDR2 SNEGSKA (reference sequence). General observations from the study: Among thyroid clonotypes expanded above 0.001, most also appeared in blood.

The receptor comes from a woman aged 60-75 years with Graves' hyperthyroidism. Sequencing was done on a sample of blood. The chain recombines TRBV20-1 with TRBJ1-6; D is unclear. The CDR3 here is CSARDESSYNSPLHF. The CDR3 DNA follows: TGCAGTGCCAGAGATGAGAGCTCCTATAATTCACCCCTCCACTTT.